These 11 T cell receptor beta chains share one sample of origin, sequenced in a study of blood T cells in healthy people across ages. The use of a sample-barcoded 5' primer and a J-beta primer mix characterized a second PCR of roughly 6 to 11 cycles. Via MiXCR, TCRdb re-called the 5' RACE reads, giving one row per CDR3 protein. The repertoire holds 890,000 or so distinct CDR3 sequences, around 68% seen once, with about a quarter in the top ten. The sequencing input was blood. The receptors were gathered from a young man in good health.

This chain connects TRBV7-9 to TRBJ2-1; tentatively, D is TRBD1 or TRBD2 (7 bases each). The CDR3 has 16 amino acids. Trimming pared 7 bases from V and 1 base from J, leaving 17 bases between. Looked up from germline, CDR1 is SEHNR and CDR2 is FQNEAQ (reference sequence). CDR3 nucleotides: TGTGCCAGCAACCAGGGGGGGGCCAGGTCCTACAATGAGCAGTTCTTC. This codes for CASNQGGARSYNEQFF.

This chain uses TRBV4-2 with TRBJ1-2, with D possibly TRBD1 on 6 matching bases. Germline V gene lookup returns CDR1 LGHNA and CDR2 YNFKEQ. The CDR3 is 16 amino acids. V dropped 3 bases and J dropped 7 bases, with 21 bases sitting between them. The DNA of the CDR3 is TGTGCCAGCAGCCATACCGACGGGGTCGGGGGCGTTGGCTACACCTTC. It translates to CASSHTDGVGGVGYTF.

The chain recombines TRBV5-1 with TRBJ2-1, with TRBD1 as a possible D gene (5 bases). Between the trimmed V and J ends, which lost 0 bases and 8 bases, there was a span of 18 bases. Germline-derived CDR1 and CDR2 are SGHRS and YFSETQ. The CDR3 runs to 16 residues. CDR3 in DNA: TGCGCCAGCAGCTTGGATGGGCAGGGTTTTTCGGATGAGCAGTTCTTC. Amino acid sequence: CASSLDGQGFSDEQFF. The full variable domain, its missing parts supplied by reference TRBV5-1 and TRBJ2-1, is KAGVTQTPRYLIKTRGQQVTLSCSPISGHRSVSWYQQTPGQGLQFLFEYFSETQRNKGNFPGRFSGRQFSNSRSEMNVSTLELGDSALYLCASSLDGQGFSDEQFFGPGTRLTVL.

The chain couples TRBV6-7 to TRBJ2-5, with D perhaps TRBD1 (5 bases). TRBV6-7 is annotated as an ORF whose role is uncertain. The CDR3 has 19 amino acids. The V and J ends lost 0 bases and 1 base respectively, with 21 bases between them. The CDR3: CASSYSISQEDRSQETQYF. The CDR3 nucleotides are TGTGCCAGCAGTTACTCGATTTCTCAGGAAGACAGAAGCCAAGAGACCCAGTACTTC.

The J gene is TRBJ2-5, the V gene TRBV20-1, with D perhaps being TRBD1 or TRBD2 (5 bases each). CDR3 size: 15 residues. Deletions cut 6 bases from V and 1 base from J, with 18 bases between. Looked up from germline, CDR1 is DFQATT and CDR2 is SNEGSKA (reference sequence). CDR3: CSAGAGRVFQETQYF. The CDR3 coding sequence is TGCAGTGCCGGGGCTGGGCGGGTTTTCCAAGAGACCCAGTACTTC.

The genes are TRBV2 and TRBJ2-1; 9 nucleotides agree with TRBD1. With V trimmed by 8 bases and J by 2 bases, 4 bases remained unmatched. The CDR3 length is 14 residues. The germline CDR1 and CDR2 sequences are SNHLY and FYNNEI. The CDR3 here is CASQDRGAYNEQFF. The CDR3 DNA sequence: TGTGCCAGCCAGGACAGGGGCGCCTACAATGAGCAGTTCTTC.

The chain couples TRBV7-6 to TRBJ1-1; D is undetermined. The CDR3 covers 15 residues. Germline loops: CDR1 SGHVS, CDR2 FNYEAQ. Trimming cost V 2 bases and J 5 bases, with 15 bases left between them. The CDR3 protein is CASSLSRSGVTEAFF. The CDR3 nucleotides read TGTGCCAGCAGCTTAAGCCGGAGCGGGGTAACTGAAGCTTTCTTT.

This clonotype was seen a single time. This CDR3 reads CASSLSGIYNSPLHF. In DNA form, the CDR3 reads TGTGCCAGCAGTTTAAGCGGAATTTATAATTCACCCCTCCACTTT. The gene calls are TRBV27 and TRBJ1-6; D unclear. The CDR3 consists of 15 residues. Per the germline V gene, CDR1 is MNHEY and CDR2 is SMNVEV (reference sequence). Deletions cut 2 bases from V and 4 bases from J, with 9 bases between.

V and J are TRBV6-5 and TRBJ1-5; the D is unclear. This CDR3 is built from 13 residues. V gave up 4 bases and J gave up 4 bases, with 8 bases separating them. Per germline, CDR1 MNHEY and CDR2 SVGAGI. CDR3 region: CASSFFPNQPQHF. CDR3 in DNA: TGTGCCAGCAGTTTTTTCCCGAATCAGCCCCAGCATTTT.

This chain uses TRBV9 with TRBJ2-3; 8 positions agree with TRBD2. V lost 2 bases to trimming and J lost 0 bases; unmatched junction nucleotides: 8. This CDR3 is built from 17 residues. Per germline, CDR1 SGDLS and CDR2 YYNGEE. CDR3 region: CASSVGGGISSTDTQYF. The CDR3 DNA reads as TGTGCCAGCAGCGTTGGCGGGGGGATATCTAGCACAGATACGCAGTATTTT.

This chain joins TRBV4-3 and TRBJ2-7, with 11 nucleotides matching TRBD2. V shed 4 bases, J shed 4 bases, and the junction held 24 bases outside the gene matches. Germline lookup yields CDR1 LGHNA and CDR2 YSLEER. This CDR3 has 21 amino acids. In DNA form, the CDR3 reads TGCGCCAGCAGCCCGACCGGTTATTTTAGTAGCGGGGGGGCCCTCGGGTACGAGCAGTACTTC. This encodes CASSPTGYFSSGGALGYEQYF.